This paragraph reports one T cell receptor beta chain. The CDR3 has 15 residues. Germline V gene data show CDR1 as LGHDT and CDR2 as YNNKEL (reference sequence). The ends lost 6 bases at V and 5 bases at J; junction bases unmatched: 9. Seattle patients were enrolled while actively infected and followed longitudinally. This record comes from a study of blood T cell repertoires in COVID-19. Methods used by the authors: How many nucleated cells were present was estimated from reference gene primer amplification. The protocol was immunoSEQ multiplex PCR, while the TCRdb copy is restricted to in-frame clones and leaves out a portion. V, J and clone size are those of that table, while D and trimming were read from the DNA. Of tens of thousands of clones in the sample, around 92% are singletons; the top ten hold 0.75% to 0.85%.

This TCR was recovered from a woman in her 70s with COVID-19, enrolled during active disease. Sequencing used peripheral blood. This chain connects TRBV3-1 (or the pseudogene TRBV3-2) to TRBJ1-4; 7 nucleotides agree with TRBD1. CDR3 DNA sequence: TGTGCCAGCAGGGACGACAGGGTGTACAATGAAAAACTGTTTTTT. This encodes CASRDDRVYNEKLFF.